A selection of T cell receptor beta chains follows, all from one sample in a study of shared clonotypes between healthy human individuals. The assay was immunoSEQ multiplex PCR, and TCRdb's table has in-frame clones only and misses some. The sample shows roughly 2.4 million clones, 95% of them seen only once. Material: naive CD4+ T cells sorted from blood. Receptors were obtained from a man aged 18-30 years in good health. Both conserved end residues are part of each CDR3. A D gene is named only where the DNA matches it firmly. Size tells how often a clone was seen (once, few, many) or the class of an expanded clone, and some rows leave it out.

j_gene | abundance | d_gene | v_gene | CDR3aa | CDR3nt
TRBJ1-2 | NA | NA | TRBV5-1 | CASSLGGQGFYGYTF | TGCGCCAGCAGCTTGGGCGGGCAAGGGTTCTATGGCTACACCTTC
TRBJ2-3 | NA | NA | TRBV6-5 | CASSYSRGTSTDTQYF | TGTGCCAGCAGTTACTCGAGGGGCACTAGCACAGATACGCAGTATTTT
TRBJ1-1 | NA | TRBD1 | TRBV9 | CASSVEGTGTEAFF | TGTGCCAGCAGCGTAGAAGGGACAGGGACTGAAGCTTTCTTT
TRBJ1-2 | NA | NA | TRBV19 | CASSLQGYGYTF | TGTGCCAGTAGTTTACAGGGTTATGGCTACACCTTC
TRBJ1-6 | NA | TRBD1 | TRBV18 | CASSPGQGNSPLHF | TGTGCCAGCTCACCGGGACAGGGGAATTCACCCCTCCACTTT
TRBJ1-3 | NA | TRBD1 | TRBV4-3 | CASSQEPGGSGNTIYF | TGCGCCAGCAGCCAAGAGCCAGGGGGCTCTGGAAACACCATATATTTT
TRBJ1-1 | NA | NA | TRBV27 | CASSPLRGGTTEAFF | TGTGCCAGCAGTCCTCTGCGCGGAGGTACGACTGAAGCTTTCTTT
TRBJ2-7 | once | NA | TRBV15 | CATSIAVTYEQYF | TGTGCCACCAGCATCGCAGTAACCTACGAGCAGTACTTC
TRBJ2-7 | NA | NA | TRBV6-1 | CASGAGPLAYEQYF | TGTGCCAGCGGGGCAGGACCCCTGGCCTACGAGCAGTACTTC
TRBJ2-2 | NA | NA | TRBV7-9 | CASSLYYGREGWLFF | TGTGCCAGCAGCTTATACTACGGAAGGGAAGGGTGGCTGTTTTTT
TRBJ2-4 | NA | NA | TRBV18 | CASSPSENIQYF | TGTGCCAGCTCACCTTCAGAAAACATTCAGTACTTC
TRBJ2-7 | NA | TRBD1 | TRBV11-2 | CASTRGLEQYF | TGTGCCAGCACCAGGGGGCTCGAGCAGTACTTC
TRBJ1-2 | NA | NA | TRBV19 | CASSAGQFYGYTF | TGTGCCAGTAGTGCCGGACAGTTCTATGGCTACACCTTC
TRBJ2-6 | NA | NA | TRBV7-2 | CASSVRVSGANVLTF | TGTGCCAGCAGCGTCAGGGTGAGCGGGGCCAACGTCCTGACTTTC
TRBJ2-5 | NA | NA | TRBV27 | CASSLSWTIQETQYF | TGTGCCAGCAGTTTATCCTGGACAATCCAAGAGACCCAGTACTTC
TRBJ2-3 | NA | NA | TRBV18 | CASSPRTGRADTQYF | TGTGCCAGCTCACCACGGACAGGGAGGGCAGATACGCAGTATTTT
TRBJ1-2 | NA | TRBD1 | TRBV2 | CASSEVQGAYYGYTF | TGTGCCAGCAGCGAGGTACAGGGGGCCTACTATGGCTACACCTTC
TRBJ1-1 | few | NA | TRBV18 | CASSPGANTEAFF | TGTGCCAGCTCACCAGGGGCGAACACTGAAGCTTTCTTT
TRBJ1-4 | NA | NA | TRBV5-8 | CASSLDLANEKLFF | TGTGCCAGCAGCTTGGATTTGGCAAATGAAAAACTGTTTTTT
TRBJ1-2 | NA | NA | TRBV7-2 | CASRGGPNYGYTF | TGTGCCAGCAGGGGTGGTCCTAACTATGGCTACACCTTC
TRBJ2-3 | NA | TRBD2 | TRBV6-5 | CASRREGHTDTQYF | TGTGCCAGCCGGCGGGAGGGCCACACAGATACGCAGTATTTT
TRBJ1-1 | NA | NA | TRBV28 | CASSALTANTEAFF | TGTGCCAGCAGCGCACTGACCGCGAACACTGAAGCTTTCTTT
TRBJ2-7 | NA | NA | TRBV28 | CASSPRLRPYEQYF | TGTGCCAGCAGCCCTAGACTAAGGCCCTACGAGCAGTACTTC
TRBJ2-2 | few | NA | TRBV30 | CAWSPGLAGELFF | TGTGCCTGGAGTCCCGGCCTGGCCGGGGAGCTGTTTTTT
TRBJ2-4 | once | TRBD2 | TRBV2 | CASILQGLAENIQYF | TGTGCCAGCATCCTCCAGGGACTAGCGGAAAACATTCAGTACTTC
TRBJ1-5 | NA | TRBD1 | TRBV28 | CASSSRQGFDQPQHF | TGTGCCAGCAGCTCAAGACAGGGCTTTGATCAGCCCCAGCATTTT
TRBJ2-7 | NA | NA | TRBV19 | CASRRGLCEQYF | TGTGCCAGTAGGAGGGGCCTCTGCGAGCAGTACTTC
TRBJ2-5 | NA | TRBD1 | TRBV7-2 | CASSLVGQGASRETQYF | TGTGCCAGCAGCTTAGTCGGGCAGGGGGCCAGCCGGGAGACCCAGTACTTC
TRBJ1-6 | once | NA | TRBV5-1 | CASSQQVYNSPLHF | TGCGCCAGCAGCCAACAAGTATATAATTCACCCCTCCACTTT
TRBJ1-2 | NA | NA | TRBV28 | CASSLGDREANYGYTF | TGTGCCAGCAGTTTAGGTGACAGAGAAGCTAACTATGGCTACACCTTC